The rows below give T cell receptor beta chains drawn from one sample of a study of identical twins. TCRdb reanalysed the 5' RACE reads using MiXCR and keeps one entry per CDR3 protein. Of some 320,000 distinct CDR3 sequences listed, about 12% are singletons. This sample was shared with a second study, whose subject was yellow fever vaccine responses in identical twins.

Sequenced sample: CD8+ T cells sorted from blood. These TCRs come from a woman aged 18-30 years in good health. The CDR3 runs from the conserved cysteine through the conserved F or W. A D gene is named only where the DNA matches it firmly. For some rows the clone size is stated as once, few or many, or as a class when expanded; others skip it.

v_call	d_call	j_call	clone_size	cdr3_aa	cdr3_nt
TRBV25-1	-	TRBJ1-1	few	CASSGRGENTEAFF	TGTGCCAGCAGCGGGCGCGGGGAGAACACTGAAGCTTTCTTT
TRBV4-1	-	TRBJ1-5	many	CASSQGSENQPQHF	TGCGCCAGCAGCCAAGGATCAGAGAATCAGCCCCAGCATTTT
TRBV6-6	-	TRBJ2-1	-	CASELGVGNEQFF	TGTGCCAGTGAGTTGGGGGTAGGCAATGAGCAGTTCTTC
TRBV5-1	-	TRBJ2-1	many	CASSLAAGLNEQFF	TGCGCCAGCAGCTTGGCTGCAGGGTTGAATGAGCAGTTCTTC
TRBV20-1	-	TRBJ2-2	-	CSANNGETGELFF	TGCAGTGCCAATAACGGGGAGACCGGGGAGCTGTTTTTT
TRBV28	TRBD2	TRBJ2-7	-	CASKPTWTSGRGLLPYEQYF	TGTGCCAGCAAGCCAACTTGGACTAGCGGGAGGGGCCTCCTTCCTTACGAGCAGTACTTC
TRBV10-2	TRBD2	TRBJ2-1	-	CASIGGGDNEQFF	TGCGCCAGCATTGGCGGGGGGGACAATGAGCAGTTCTTC
TRBV7-9	-	TRBJ2-7	few	CASARAGQLYEQYF	TGTGCCAGCGCCAGAGCTGGACAGCTCTACGAGCAGTACTTC
TRBV28	TRBD1	TRBJ2-5	many	CASSPGGSLETQYF	TGTGCCAGCAGCCCAGGGGGCTCTTTGGAGACCCAGTACTTC
TRBV28	-	TRBJ2-5	many	CASSSPTVGRETQYF	TGTGCCAGCAGTTCCCCCACCGTAGGGCGAGAGACCCAGTACTTC
TRBV20-1	-	TRBJ2-7	-	CSARQRYSYEQYF	TGCAGTGCCAGGCAGAGGTACTCCTACGAGCAGTACTTC
TRBV5-6	-	TRBJ2-1	many	CASSEDPHGQFF	TGTGCCAGCAGCGAAGACCCGCATGGGCAGTTCTTC
TRBV12-3/TRBV12-4	TRBD1	TRBJ1-2	few	CASSEGQGYGYTF	TGTGCCAGCAGTGAGGGACAGGGCTATGGCTACACCTTC
TRBV2	-	TRBJ2-5	-	CASSEGGEETQYF	TGTGCCAGCAGTGAAGGGGGGGAAGAGACCCAGTACTTC
TRBV6-2/TRBV6-3	-	TRBJ2-2	few	CASSYRKNTGELFF	TGTGCCAGCAGTTACCGCAAGAACACCGGGGAGCTGTTTTTT
TRBV7-8	TRBD1	TRBJ1-3	many	CASSLPGQGAGNTIYF	TGTGCCAGCAGCCTCCCGGGACAGGGCGCTGGAAACACCATATATTTT
TRBV12-3/TRBV12-4	-	TRBJ2-1	-	CASSFSGDILVGPHEQFF	TGTGCCAGCAGTTTTTCCGGGGACATACTGGTGGGGCCCCATGAGCAGTTCTTC
TRBV7-9	-	TRBJ2-1	many	CASSIANEQFF	TGTGCCAGCAGCATTGCGAATGAGCAGTTCTTC
TRBV4-2	-	TRBJ1-2	-	CASSQELGPTYGYTF	TGTGCCAGCAGCCAAGAACTTGGACCGACCTATGGCTACACCTTC
TRBV9	TRBD2	TRBJ2-7	many	CASSAGTSGNYEQYF	TGTGCCAGCAGCGCCGGGACTAGCGGGAACTACGAGCAGTACTTC
TRBV27	-	TRBJ2-5	few	CASSLVQFSETQYF	TGTGCCAGCAGTTTAGTGCAATTTTCAGAGACCCAGTACTTC
TRBV3-1	-	TRBJ2-1	many	CASSQALRQDRVQQFF	TGTGCCAGCAGCCAAGCCCTCAGACAGGATAGAGTCCAGCAGTTCTTC
TRBV7-9	-	TRBJ2-5	many	CASSLGGPQETQYF	TGTGCCAGCAGCTTAGGGGGGCCCCAAGAGACCCAGTACTTC
TRBV27	TRBD2	TRBJ2-1	-	CATLAGGYNEQFF	TGTGCCACCCTAGCGGGGGGATACAATGAGCAGTTCTTC
TRBV12-3/TRBV12-4	TRBD1	TRBJ1-5	few	CASTHGQGRQPQHF	TGTGCCAGCACCCACGGACAGGGTCGTCAGCCCCAGCATTTT
TRBV3-1	TRBD2	TRBJ2-1	few	CASSPRLAPPYNEQFF	TGTGCCAGCAGCCCACGACTAGCCCCCCCCTACAATGAGCAGTTCTTC
TRBV27	TRBD2	TRBJ2-1	-	CASSSGLAGDNEQFF	TGTGCCAGCAGTTCAGGACTAGCGGGAGACAATGAGCAGTTCTTC
TRBV4-1	-	TRBJ2-1	many	CASSQFGGGSGLDEQFF	TGCGCCAGCAGCCAATTTGGAGGGGGGTCCGGTCTCGATGAGCAGTTCTTC